These 21 T cell receptor beta chains were all obtained from the same sample, sequenced in a study of T-cell memory formation after mild COVID-19. Via MiXCR, TCRdb re-called the 5' RACE reads, giving one row per CDR3 protein. The table includes roughly 300,000 distinct CDR3 sequences, under 20% detected once. Sequenced input: PBMCs or a T cell subset sorted from them (not recorded which). The receptors originated from a man between 18 and 35 years old who had mild COVID-19 (a few samples of this study predate the infection). Cell type and time point are not known.

The CDR3 nucleotides read TGTGCCAGCAGCCCGACAGGGGACGTTGGCTACACCTTC. It codes for CASSPTGDVGYTF. The genes are TRBV27 and TRBJ1-2, with TRBD1 identical over 8 bases. The J segment lost 7 bases and the V segment lost 6 bases, leaving 7 bases of the junction unmatched. The CDR3 contains 13 residues. Looked up from germline, CDR1 is MNHEY and CDR2 is SMNVEV (reference sequence).

The gene calls are TRBV10-3 and TRBJ2-1; TRBD2 matches 9 bases. In germline, CDR1 is ENHRY, CDR2 SYGVKD. J was trimmed by 8 bases and V by 6 bases; bases with no gene match: 11. The CDR3 loop spans 15 amino acids. The CDR3 sequence is CAIRRPGLALDEQFF. The CDR3 DNA follows: TGTGCCATCAGACGCCCTGGACTAGCGTTGGATGAGCAGTTCTTC.

This clonotype was found a few times. This chain joins TRBV5-1 and TRBJ2-2; D gene ambiguous. Trimming pared 0 bases from V and 4 bases from J, leaving 7 bases between. The CDR3 covers 14 residues. In germline, CDR1 is SGHRS, CDR2 YFSETQ. The CDR3 DNA is TGCGCCAGCAGCTTGGCCCAGAGCACCGGGGAGCTGTTTTTT. Amino acids: CASSLAQSTGELFF.

J is TRBJ2-3 and V is TRBV27, with 9 bases matching TRBD1. The J segment lost 0 bases and the V segment lost 2 bases, leaving 6 bases of the junction unmatched. The CDR3 has 17 residues. CDR1 and CDR2 (germline): MNHEY, SMNVEV (reference sequence). The CDR3 sequence: CASSLQGQGLSTDTQYF. In DNA form, the CDR3 reads TGTGCCAGCAGTTTACAAGGACAGGGGTTGAGCACAGATACGCAGTATTTT.

This clonotype has a handful of counts. This chain connects TRBV5-1 to TRBJ2-7; D might be TRBD1 or TRBD2, each matching 5 bases. V was trimmed by 0 bases and J by 0 bases, leaving 7 bases between them. This CDR3 comprises 14 residues. CDR1 is SGHRS and CDR2 is YFSETQ in the germline V gene. For the CDR3, the DNA is TGCGCCAGCAGCTTGGCAGGGAGCTCCTACGAGCAGTACGTC. The encoded protein is CASSLAGSSYEQYV.

This clonotype has a handful of counts. Compared with germline, one end of the junction differs, possibly owing to a read error. The chain is built from TRBV7-7 and TRBJ2-1; a possible D gene is TRBD2 (5 bases). CDR1 and CDR2 from the germline V gene are SSHAT and FNYEAQ (reference sequence). CDR3 size: 15 residues. The CDR3 sequence is CASSDLGGSYNEQFF. CDR3 bases: TGTGCTAGCAGCGACCTAGGAGGCTCCTACAATGAGCAGTTCTTC.

The V gene is TRBV7-6, the J gene TRBJ2-5; 14 bases align to TRBD2. V lost 6 bases to trimming and J lost 2 bases; unmatched junction nucleotides: 5. The CDR3 has 16 amino acids. Germline CDR1 and CDR2: SGHVS and FNYEAQ. The CDR3 bases are TGTGCCAGCAGTATAGGACTAGCGGGGGGACAAGAGACCCAGTACTTC. This encodes CASSIGLAGGQETQYF.

This clonotype was observed many times. In DNA, the CDR3 is TGTGCCAGCAGCGAACAGGGGGATGGCTACACCTTC. This gives the protein CASSEQGDGYTF. The chain combines TRBV2 with TRBJ1-2, with 8 bases lining up with TRBD1. This CDR3 has 12 amino acids. Germline V gives CDR1 SNHLY, CDR2 FYNNEI. V was pared by 6 bases and J by 6 bases, with 3 bases of the junction left unmatched. The full variable domain, with the rest looked up from reference TRBV2 and TRBJ1-2, is EPEVTQTPSHQVTQMGQEVILRCVPISNHLYFYWYRQILGQKVEFLVSFYNNEISEKSEIFDDQFSVERPDGSNFTLKIRSTKLEDSAMYFCASSEQGDGYTFGSGTRLTVV.

This chain connects TRBV19 to TRBJ1-5, with 7 positions matching TRBD1. Trimming cost V 7 bases and J 7 bases; bases outside gene matches: 10. Germline V gene data show CDR1 as LNHDA and CDR2 as SQIVND (reference sequence). The CDR3 runs to 14 residues. For the CDR3, the DNA is TGTGCCAGTAAAACCCGGGACAGTACCCAGCCCCAGCATTTT. It specifies CASKTRDSTQPQHF.

CDR3 sequence: CASSQADSQGYNEQFF. DNA of the CDR3: TGTGCCAGCAGCCAAGCCGATTCACAGGGGTACAATGAGCAGTTCTTC. V usage is TRBV4-2 and J usage is TRBJ2-1; 7 positions match TRBD1. The CDR3 runs 16 residues. Germline loops: CDR1 LGHNA, CDR2 YNFKEQ. V dropped 1 base and J dropped 4; count of bases not matched to a gene: 7.

This clonotype was detected ten times or more. V is TRBV15 and J is TRBJ2-1; 10 bases are a match to TRBD2. The V gene's germline CDR1 is LNHNV and CDR2 YYDKDF (reference sequence). This CDR3 is built from 16 residues. The V segment lost 0 bases and the J segment 2 bases; nucleotides outside the gene matches: 1. CDR3 DNA sequence: TGTGCCACCAGCAGAGAGAGCGGGGGGGCCTACAATGAGCAGTTCTTC. Protein: CATSRESGGAYNEQFF.

This clonotype appeared a few times. The rearrangement links TRBV6-2 or TRBV6-3 to TRBJ2-6; TRBD1 matches 10 bases. This CDR3 is 16 amino acids long. Germline trimming cut 8 bases from V and 4 bases from J; bases unmatched to any gene: 8. Germline CDR1 and CDR2: MNHEY and SVGEGT. CDR3 protein: CASGPGTGAGANVLTF. The CDR3 nucleotides read TGTGCCAGCGGTCCCGGGACAGGGGCCGGGGCCAACGTCCTGACTTTC.

The chain is built from TRBV7-9 and TRBJ1-1, with 7 bases fitting TRBD1. Germline CDR1 SEHNR, CDR2 FQNEAQ (reference sequence). This CDR3 spans 14 amino acids. The trim removed 5 bases at V and 0 bases at J, leaving 3 bases unmatched. CDR3 protein: CASSKDRLNTEAFF. Here the CDR3 DNA reads TGTGCCAGCAGCAAGGACAGGCTGAACACTGAAGCTTTCTTT.

This rearrangement joins TRBV5-1 to TRBJ2-3; 14 bases are a match to TRBD2. The CDR3 loop spans 16 amino acids. The V and J ends lost 6 bases and 6 bases, in that order; junction bases with no gene match: 9. Germline V gives CDR1 SGHRS, CDR2 YFSETQ. The CDR3 protein is CASNPGLAGGLDTQYF. As DNA, the CDR3 is TGCGCCAGCAACCCTGGACTAGCGGGGGGCCTCGATACGCAGTATTTT.

The table lists this clonotype with a few counts. The J gene is TRBJ2-3, the V gene TRBV6-5; possible D gene TRBD1, 6 bases. Trimming shortened V by 11 bases and J by 3 bases, and 21 bases separated the two germline ends. Germline-derived CDR1 and CDR2 are MNHEY and SVGAGI. The CDR3 covers 15 residues. The CDR3 DNA reads TGTGCCGCAGGAAGTAAGGGGGAATGGACAGATACGCAGTATTTT. As protein: CAAGSKGEWTDTQYF.

The CDR3 DNA reads TGTGCCAGCAGTTTAATAGCGGGGGACAATGAGCAGTTCTTC. It codes for CASSLIAGDNEQFF. The chain links TRBV12-3 or TRBV12-4 to TRBJ2-1, with TRBD2 matching over 9 bases. CDR3 length equals 14 residues. The trim removed 2 bases at V and 5 bases at J, leaving 1 base unmatched.

Only a few counts were recorded for this clonotype. CDR3 region: CASSYSRDRVNGYTF. The CDR3 bases are TGTGCCAGCAGTTATTCTCGGGACAGGGTCAATGGCTACACCTTC. The chain uses TRBV6-5 and TRBJ1-2; TRBD1 matches at 9 bases. Germline assignment: CDR1 MNHEY and CDR2 SVGAGI. This CDR3 region has 15 residues. V lost 3 bases and J lost 6; bases outside the gene matches: 8.

This clonotype was counted only a few times. The chain recombines TRBV9 with TRBJ1-2, with 8 nucleotides matching TRBD1. The germline V gene has CDR1 SGDLS and CDR2 YYNGEE. This CDR3 spans 16 amino acids. J was trimmed by 4 bases and V by 3 bases; bases with no gene match: 11. The CDR3 spells CASSAPKGQASYGYTF. The CDR3 DNA sequence: TGTGCCAGCAGCGCGCCCAAGGGACAGGCCAGCTATGGCTACACCTTC.

This clonotype was observed a handful of times. CDR3 protein: CASSLVAGIDHGYTF. CDR3 bases: TGTGCCAGCAGCCTCGTGGCTGGGATTGATCATGGCTACACCTTC. V and J are TRBV7-3 and TRBJ1-2; D remains ambiguous. V was clipped by 5 bases and J by 6 bases, with 19 bases between them. This CDR3 has 15 amino acids. In germline, CDR1 is SGHTA, CDR2 FQGTGA.

This rearrangement joins TRBV5-5 to TRBJ2-5; 7 nucleotides line up with TRBD1. The CDR3 covers 13 residues. The germline V gene encodes CDR1 SGHKS and CDR2 YYEKEE (reference sequence). J lost 3 bases, V lost 6 bases, and 5 bases had no gene match. CDR3 sequence: CASIPGTEETQYF. CDR3 nucleotide sequence: TGTGCCAGCATCCCAGGGACAGAAGAGACCCAGTACTTC. The full variable domain, completed using reference TRBV5-5 and TRBJ2-5, is DAGVTQSPTHLIKTRGQQVTLRCSPISGHKSVSWYQQVLGQGPQFIFQYYEKEERGRGNFPDRFSARQFPNYSSELNVNALLLGDSALYLCASIPGTEETQYFGPGTRLLVL.

The chain carries TRBV5-1 and TRBJ1-4; TRBD1 matches at 7 bases. The V gene's germline CDR1 is SGHRS and CDR2 YFSETQ. The J segment lost 3 bases and the V segment lost 5 bases, leaving 7 bases of the junction unmatched. CDR3 size: 15 residues. This CDR3 reads CASSPQGVANEKLFF. Written as DNA, the CDR3 is TGCGCCAGCAGTCCCCAGGGGGTAGCTAATGAAAAACTGTTTTTT.